The clone carrying this TCR beta chain has just one count. The data belong to a study of blood T cell repertoires in COVID-19. As for the study in general: Some COVID-19 samples were acute and others convalescent; all came from the United States, Italy and Spain. T cells, B-cell-depleted T cells, or PBMCs supplied cDNA or gDNA.

As handled by the study authors: Estimation of nucleated cell counts relied on the amplification of reference gene primers. The table came from immunoSEQ multiplex PCR; TCRdb's copy has only in-frame clones and leaves some out. D and trimming were read from the DNA, whereas the V and J calls and clone size are those reported in that table. The sample holds roughly 260,000 clones, about nine tenths seen once. The CDR3 consists of 16 residues. Trimming cost V 1 base and J 0 bases, with 10 bases left between them. Germline CDR1 reads LNHDA; CDR2 reads SQIVND (reference sequence). J is TRBJ1-5 and V is TRBV19; D might be TRBD1 (5 bases). The specimen was peripheral blood. The source of this sequence is a man aged 55 to 69 who had recovered from COVID-19. The CDR3: CASSIGGPYSNQPQHF. As DNA, the CDR3 is TGTGCCAGTAGTATAGGGGGCCCTTATAGCAATCAGCCCCAGCATTTT.